Below, 16 T cell receptor beta chains from the same sample are listed, as sequenced in a study of T cell responses to AZD1222 COVID-19 vaccine. The assay was immunoSEQ multiplex PCR, and TCRdb's table has in-frame clones only and misses some. The table records 170,000 or so clones, about nine tenths of them present only once. The sample here was peripheral blood, taken on day 0 of AZD1222 vaccination. Source of these receptors: an adult in good health.

To note about this clone: Its ends do not fully match the called genes, so a read error is possible. The gene calls are TRBV27 and TRBJ2-7; TRBD1 might be the D (6 bases). Germline V gene sequence: CDR1 MNHEY, CDR2 SMNVEV (reference sequence). The CDR3 has 15 residues. CDR3 amino acids: CASSLSAGARYGQYF. CDR3 in DNA: TGTGCCAGCAGTTTATCGGCAGGGGCTCGTTACGGGCAGTACTTC.

In this sample, this clone turned up once. The chain employs TRBV3-1 (or the pseudogene TRBV3-2) and TRBJ2-4; 8 nucleotides line up with TRBD2. From germline, CDR1 is LGHDT and CDR2 YNNKEL (reference sequence). The CDR3 covers 16 residues. Unmatched junction bases numbered 12, after V lost 4 bases and J lost 7 bases. The CDR3 sequence: CASSRGAGGEGNIQYF. The CDR3, as DNA: TGTGCCAGCAGCCGGGGGGCGGGAGGTGAGGGTAACATTCAGTACTTC.

The J gene is TRBJ1-5, the V gene TRBV2; maybe TRBD1 (5 bases). Germline V gives CDR1 SNHLY, CDR2 FYNNEI. V was cut by 7 bases and J by 2 bases, with 15 bases left in between. This CDR3 contains 15 residues. In DNA form, the CDR3 reads TGTGCCAGCACCGGCCGGAGGGGTGGCAATCAGCCCCAGCATTTT. Its protein is CASTGRRGGNQPQHF.

CDR3 DNA: TGCAGTGCCACCATGTACGAGCAGTACTTC. It is translated as CSATMYEQYF. J is TRBJ2-7 and V is TRBV20-1; no clear D. Trimming stripped 6 bases from V and 4 bases from J, with 7 bases between. CDR1 is DFQATT and CDR2 is SNEGSKA in the germline V gene (reference sequence). The CDR3 is 10 amino acids.

The chain links TRBV30 to TRBJ1-5; unclear D gene. CDR1 GTSNPN and CDR2 SVGIG come from the germline V gene (reference sequence). V shed 0 bases and J shed 1 base, with 10 bases lying between them. The CDR3 is made up of 15 amino acids. This CDR3 is CAWSVVFGSNQPQHF. For the CDR3, the DNA is TGTGCCTGGAGTGTAGTATTCGGCAGCAATCAGCCCCAGCATTTT.

The CDR3 DNA sequence: TGCGCCAGCAGGCGGTTCGGCGATGAAGCTTTCTTT. Amino acid sequence: CASRRFGDEAFF. The V call is TRBV4-1, the J call TRBJ1-1; D is undetermined. This CDR3 contains 12 residues. V dropped 6 bases and J dropped 7 bases, with 12 bases sitting between them. CDR1 MGHRA and CDR2 YSYEKL come from the germline V gene.

The chain links TRBV30 to TRBJ1-4, with 10 bases matching TRBD1. The ends lost 5 bases at V and 8 bases at J; junction bases unmatched: 11. Germline V gene lookup returns CDR1 GTSNPN and CDR2 SVGIG (reference sequence). The CDR3 covers 15 residues. The CDR3 DNA reads as TGTGCCTGGTCTGACGGACAGGGGGGCAGCGAAAAACTGTTTTTT. It translates to CAWSDGQGGSEKLFF.

This rearrangement joins TRBV28 to TRBJ2-3; TRBD2 agrees at 15 bases. V shed 4 bases and J 1 base; nucleotides not matched to a gene: 6. Germline V gene sequence: CDR1 MDHEN, CDR2 SYDVKM. The CDR3 is made up of 18 amino acids. The CDR3 bases are TGTGCCAGCAGTTGGACTAGCGGGAGGGCCCGGGGCACAGATACGCAGTATTTT. It specifies CASSWTSGRARGTDTQYF.

The chain joins TRBV19 to TRBJ2-1; 8 bases fit TRBD2. Germline V gene data show CDR1 as LNHDA and CDR2 as SQIVND (reference sequence). This CDR3 has 16 residues. V was pared by 5 bases and J by 3 bases, with 9 bases of the junction left unmatched. The CDR3 coding sequence is TGTGCCAGTAGTGCCCGTAGCGGGACCTTCTACAATGAGCAGTTCTTC. It specifies CASSARSGTFYNEQFF.

The rearrangement joins TRBV30 to TRBJ1-4; D possibly corresponds to TRBD1 (6 bases). Germline lookup yields CDR1 GTSNPN and CDR2 SVGIG (reference sequence). V was trimmed by 1 base and J by 8 bases, leaving 14 bases between them. This CDR3 is built from 14 residues. CDR3 coding DNA: TGTGCCTGGAGTGAGGGGGGGGGAGGAGAAAAACTGTTTTTT. This codes for CAWSEGGGGEKLFF. Drawing the rest from reference TRBV30 and TRBJ1-4, the complete variable domain is SQTIHQWPATLVQPVGSPLSLECTVEGTSNPNLYWYRQAAGRGLQLLFYSVGIGQISSEVPQNLSASRPQDRQFILSSKKLLLSDSGFYLCAWSEGGGGEKLFFGSGTQLSVL.

This clone was detected once. The gene calls are TRBV7-2 and TRBJ2-2; 8 nucleotides line up with TRBD2. Germline trimming cut 1 base from V and 4 bases from J; bases unmatched to any gene: 5. Germline assignment: CDR1 SGHTA and CDR2 FQGNSA. CDR3 length: 16 amino acids. CDR3 DNA sequence: TGTGCCAGCAGCTTAGTTGTGCGGGAGGTCACCGGGGAGCTGTTTTTT. Translating gives CASSLVVREVTGELFF.

The V gene is TRBV7-2, the J gene TRBJ2-1, with TRBD2 identical over 8 bases. The germline V gene has CDR1 SGHTA and CDR2 FQGNSA. This CDR3 contains 16 residues. The V and J ends lost 0 bases and 2 bases, in that order; junction bases with no gene match: 3. As DNA, the CDR3 is TGTGCCAGCAGCTTAGCGGGACTAGGAACCTACAATGAGCAGTTCTTC. This translates into CASSLAGLGTYNEQFF.

The table lists this clone with a count of one. The genes are TRBV5-1 and TRBJ1-4; D unclear. Germline loops: CDR1 SGHRS, CDR2 YFSETQ. Trimming took 3 bases from V and 8 from J, leaving 17 bases between them. This CDR3 is built from 15 residues. CDR3 residues: CASSSGVAEGEKLFF. The CDR3 bases are TGCGCCAGCAGCTCCGGGGTTGCTGAAGGGGAAAAACTGTTTTTT.

The rearrangement links TRBV6-5 to TRBJ2-7; 10 nucleotides align to TRBD2. The germline V gene has CDR1 MNHEY and CDR2 SVGAGI. The CDR3 is made up of 16 amino acids. V lost 4 bases, J lost 1 base, and 7 bases stayed unmatched. CDR3 sequence: CASSSGLAVISYEQYF. The DNA for the CDR3 is TGTGCCAGCAGTTCAGGACTAGCGGTGATATCCTACGAGCAGTACTTC.

The genes are TRBV2 and TRBJ2-7; D remains ambiguous. The V gene lost 4 bases and the J gene lost 0 bases, with 10 bases spanning the gap. The germline V gene encodes CDR1 SNHLY and CDR2 FYNNEI. CDR3 length: 14 amino acids. The CDR3 reads CASSVYASSYEQYF. The CDR3 region has the DNA TGTGCCAGCAGTGTGTACGCCAGCTCCTACGAGCAGTACTTC.

The V call is TRBV2, the J call TRBJ1-5; maybe TRBD1 (5 bases). Deletions cut 6 bases from V and 0 bases from J, with 12 bases between. Per germline, CDR1 SNHLY and CDR2 FYNNEI. The CDR3 has 15 amino acids. CDR3 nucleotides: TGTGCCAGCAGGGGGGAGAATTTTAGCAATCAGCCCCAGCATTTT. It yields the protein CASRGENFSNQPQHF.